These 7 T cell receptor beta chains were sequenced from one sample in a study of T cells in Graves' hyperthyroidism and ophthalmopathy. Researchers amplified the TCR beta CDR3 regions from RNA transcripts. HTBI primers were employed in a first-round RT-PCR of the TCR CDR3. TCRdb passed the multiplex PCR reads through MiXCR, listing each CDR3 protein once. There are roughly 840,000 distinct CDR3 sequences in the sample; roughly 37% occur only once, and about 8.9% lies in the top ten. Sequencing was performed on blood. These receptors originate from a man aged 18 to 30 with Graves' hyperthyroidism.

The table lists this clonotype with a few counts. The V and J genes are TRBV12-3 or TRBV12-4 and TRBJ1-2; 12 positions agree with TRBD1. The CDR3 sequence is 15 residues long. V was pared by 4 bases and J by 7 bases, with 7 bases of the junction left unmatched. The CDR3: CASSYSGTGGSGYTF. The CDR3 DNA is TGTGCCAGCAGTTACTCGGGGACAGGGGGCAGTGGCTACACCTTC.

The chain uses TRBV2 and TRBJ2-5, with D uncertain. Trimming removed 2 bases from V and 4 bases from J, with 5 bases in between. The CDR3 spans 12 residues. Germline values: CDR1 SNHLY, CDR2 FYNNEI. CDR3 nucleotide sequence: TGTGCCAGCAGTGAACCTTCAGAGACCCAGTACTTC. Encoded protein: CASSEPSETQYF.

This clonotype was detected only a few times. V usage is TRBV29-1 and J usage is TRBJ2-7, with TRBD2 matching over 9 bases. The germline CDR1 and CDR2 sequences are SQVTM and ANQGSEA. Trimming at V came to 2 bases and at J to 4 bases, leaving 9 bases not matched to a gene. This CDR3 spans 15 amino acids. CDR3 sequence: CSVERENSGSYEQYF. The CDR3 DNA sequence: TGCAGCGTTGAAAGGGAGAATAGCGGGAGTTACGAGCAGTACTTC.

In its sample, this clonotype was seen a few times. In DNA form, the CDR3 reads TGTGCCAGCAGGCAAGGACGGGGGAACACTGAAGCTTTCTTT. Protein product: CASRQGRGNTEAFF. The V gene is TRBV7-9, the J gene TRBJ1-1; D not certain. Germline values: CDR1 SEHNR, CDR2 FQNEAQ (reference sequence). This CDR3 is built from 14 residues. Trimming stripped 6 bases from V and 1 base from J, with 12 bases between.

This clonotype was seen ten or more times. The rearrangement joins TRBV20-1 to TRBJ2-7; 14 positions match TRBD2. Germline CDR1 DFQATT, CDR2 SNEGSKA (reference sequence). J gave up 5 bases and V 3 bases, and 9 bases lay outside the gene matches. The CDR3 sequence is 16 residues long. The CDR3 loop is CSARGVTSGRVNEQYF. The CDR3 region has the DNA TGCAGTGCTAGGGGGGTGACTAGCGGGAGGGTAAACGAGCAGTACTTC.

This clonotype showed up just a few times. The chain has TRBV2 and TRBJ2-6; D is ambiguous. The CDR3 loop spans 15 amino acids. The germline gives CDR1 SNHLY, CDR2 FYNNEI. The ends were cut back, 5 bases at V and 0 bases at J, with 8 bases in the middle. The CDR3 reads CASSSRNSGANVLTF. The CDR3 DNA reads TGTGCCAGCAGTTCCCGCAACTCTGGGGCCAACGTCCTGACTTTC.

The rearrangement uses TRBV4-3 and TRBJ1-5; D is ambiguous. CDR1 is LGHNA, CDR2 YSLEER, per germline. Trimming took off 1 base at V and 16 bases at J, with 14 bases between the two ends. The CDR3 totals 12 residues. The DNA for the CDR3 is TGCGCCAGCAGCCAAGGAAGTAATCCCCCCCATTTT. This encodes CASSQGSNPPHF.